Below are 5 T cell receptor beta chains sequenced from a single sample in a study of beta chain features in type 1 diabetes. The study, taken as a whole, reports: The study found moderately but significantly shorter TCRB CDR3s in all four CD4+ subsets of Type 1 diabetes patients.

These receptors have no identified antigens. Since all of the isolated RNA was reverse transcribed, expressed TCRB transcripts were what got sequenced. This table comes from immunoSEQ multiplex PCR, and its TCRdb copy is limited to in-frame clones, with some not included. The sample contains 500,000 to 850,000 clones, more than 12% of which appear only once. The sample was naive CD4+ T cells from blood. These receptors originate from a man younger than 35 with type 1 diabetes.

The genes are TRBV10-3 and TRBJ1-2; D is ambiguous. Germline CDR1 ENHRY, CDR2 SYGVKD. V lost 3 bases and J lost 6, with 14 bases in between. The CDR3 runs 14 residues. CDR3 in amino acids: CAISEYTTSNGYTF. The CDR3 nucleotides are TGTGCCATCAGTGAATATACGACATCGAATGGCTACACCTTC.

V gene TRBV28 combines with J gene TRBJ1-2; D gene uncertain. The germline V gene has CDR1 MDHEN and CDR2 SYDVKM. The CDR3 consists of 14 residues. Deletions cut 4 bases from V and 6 bases from J, with 15 bases between. The DNA of the CDR3 is TGTGCCAGCAGTTCAGCTACCTCACAGCATGGCTACACCTTC. Encoded protein: CASSSATSQHGYTF.

This clone has a handful of counts. The V and J genes are TRBV7-9 and TRBJ2-3; 7 bases line up with TRBD1. The CDR3 runs 15 residues. CDR1 and CDR2 (germline): SEHNR, FQNEAQ (reference sequence). V gave up 5 bases and J gave up 0 bases; unmatched junction bases: 5. CDR3 sequence (DNA): TGTGCCAGCAGCGGGACAGACGCGAGCACAGATACGCAGTATTTT. Its protein is CASSGTDASTDTQYF.

This clone was seen only a few times. The chain joins TRBV9 to TRBJ2-1; no clear D gene. Germline-derived CDR1 and CDR2 are SGDLS and YYNGEE. The CDR3 totals 14 residues. Trimming stripped 0 bases from V and 2 bases from J, with 6 bases between. The CDR3 nucleotides read TGTGCCAGCAGCGTAGCCCATCCCTACAATGAGCAGTTCTTC. Protein product: CASSVAHPYNEQFF.

This clone was picked up a small number of times. V and J are TRBV5-1 and TRBJ2-2, with TRBD1 matching over 10 bases. The CDR3 totals 17 residues. Germline trimming cut 4 bases from V and 4 bases from J; bases unmatched to any gene: 10. Germline CDR1 is SGHRS and CDR2 is YFSETQ. As DNA, the CDR3 is TGCGCCAGCAGCAGGGATCCCGGGACAGGGGCCACCGGGGAGCTGTTTTTT. Residues: CASSRDPGTGATGELFF. The full variable domain, its missing parts supplied by reference TRBV5-1 and TRBJ2-2, is KAGVTQTPRYLIKTRGQQVTLSCSPISGHRSVSWYQQTPGQGLQFLFEYFSETQRNKGNFPGRFSGRQFSNSRSEMNVSTLELGDSALYLCASSRDPGTGATGELFFGEGSRLTVL.